The 31 T cell receptor beta chains below all came from one sample that was sequenced in a study of shared clonotypes between healthy human individuals. The repertoire was sequenced with immunoSEQ multiplex PCR; TCRdb's copy has only in-frame clones and lacks some. The sample has roughly 640,000 clones, roughly 97% seen once; the top ten hold roughly 0.05%. The source material was naive CD4+ T cells sorted from blood. Subset noted: CD45RA+ positively selected. The receptors were gathered from a woman in her twenties or thirties in good health.

V usage is TRBV21-1 and J usage is TRBJ2-5; TRBD2 is the table's D call and was not checked against the DNA. TRBV21-1 is designated a pseudogene. The CDR3 covers 17 residues. The CDR3 DNA follows: TGTGCCAGCAGCAAAGAAGTGGGGGGTGACATTAAAGAGACCCAGTACTTC. Its protein is CASSKEVGGDIKETQYF.

The chain couples TRBV23-1 to TRBJ2-5, with TRBD1 identical over 8 bases. TRBV23-1 is flagged as an ORF with uncertain function. V dropped 6 bases and J dropped 3; count of bases not matched to a gene: 3. CDR3 length: 13 amino acids. CDR3 DNA: TGCGCCAGCAGACACAGGGGGGAAGAGACCCAGTACTTC. It codes for CASRHRGEETQYF.

V gene TRBV4-2 combines with J gene TRBJ1-1; maybe TRBD1 (5 bases). This CDR3 contains 16 residues. Deletions cut 1 base from V and 6 bases from J, with 18 bases between. In germline, CDR1 is LGHNA, CDR2 YNFKEQ. The CDR3 protein is CASSQAETGLGPEAFF. As DNA, the CDR3 is TGTGCCAGCAGCCAAGCCGAAACAGGACTAGGACCTGAAGCTTTCTTT.

The chain is built from TRBV4-1 and TRBJ1-2, with 10 bases that match TRBD1. This CDR3 spans 17 amino acids. Germline CDR1 and CDR2: MGHRA and YSYEKL. V lost 4 bases to trimming and J lost 4 bases; unmatched junction nucleotides: 12. In DNA form, the CDR3 reads TGCGCCAGCAGCCCCTACCTCCCGACAGGGGGCCGCTATGGCTACACCTTC. It is translated as CASSPYLPTGGRYGYTF.

A note on this clone: Compared with germline, one end of the junction differs, possibly owing to a read error. V usage is TRBV18 and J usage is TRBJ1-2; D might be TRBD1 (5 bases). Germline V gene sequence: CDR1 KGHSH, CDR2 LQKENI. CDR3 length equals 12 residues. DNA of the CDR3: TGTGCCAGCTCATCCAACCGGGACCCGATGGCCTTC. Translated: CASSSNRDPMAF.

The chain recombines TRBV27 with TRBJ1-5; weak D call: TRBD1 (6 bases). From germline, CDR1 is MNHEY and CDR2 SMNVEV (reference sequence). The CDR3 length is 16 residues. V dropped 2 bases and J dropped 6 bases, with 17 bases sitting between them. The CDR3 here is CASSLIGASGAQPQHF. Here the CDR3 DNA reads TGTGCCAGCAGTTTAATTGGGGCATCGGGGGCTCAGCCCCAGCATTTT.

The chain joins TRBV10-1 to TRBJ2-1; D uncertain. Germline V CDR1 and CDR2: WNHNN, SYGVQD (reference sequence). Trimming took 3 bases from V and 6 from J, leaving 9 bases between them. This CDR3 comprises 13 residues. CDR3 in DNA: TGCGCCAGCAGTGATAAATCCAGCAATGAGCAGTTCTTC. This translates into CASSDKSSNEQFF.

The chain's CDR3 is CASSPTYSGEQYF. The CDR3 coding sequence is TGTGCCAGCAGCCCCACGTATTCTGGGGAGCAGTACTTC. The chain employs TRBV6-4 and TRBJ2-7; D unresolved. The CDR3 runs to 13 residues. Between the trimmed V and J ends, which lost 6 bases and 7 bases, there was a span of 16 bases. Looked up from germline, CDR1 is MRHNA and CDR2 is SNTAGT.

The chain couples TRBV10-2 to TRBJ2-7; 9 nucleotides line up with TRBD2. There are 17 residues in the CDR3. CDR1 WSHSY and CDR2 SAAADI come from the germline V gene. V was pared by 3 bases and J by 4 bases, with 13 bases of the junction left unmatched. This CDR3 is CASSETRSGREGYEQYF. The CDR3, as DNA: TGCGCCAGCAGTGAAACCCGCTCTGGGCGGGAGGGGTACGAGCAGTACTTC.

V is TRBV4-2 and J is TRBJ2-1; the match to TRBD2 covers 14 bases. The CDR3 runs 21 residues. The germline gives CDR1 LGHNA, CDR2 YNFKEQ. The V segment lost 4 bases and the J segment 8 bases; nucleotides outside the gene matches: 22. The CDR3 loop is CASSLPTAAGTSGSWKYEQFF. The DNA for the CDR3 is TGTGCCAGCAGCCTCCCAACGGCGGCGGGGACTAGCGGGAGTTGGAAGTATGAGCAGTTCTTC.

The chain is built from TRBV11-2 and TRBJ2-4; perhaps TRBD1 as D (7 bases). V was trimmed by 5 bases and J by 1 base, leaving 18 bases between them. The CDR3 runs 17 residues. CDR1 SGHAT and CDR2 FQNNGV come from the germline V gene. CDR3 sequence: CASSPRQGGFAKNIQYF. CDR3 DNA sequence: TGTGCCAGCAGCCCGAGACAGGGAGGTTTTGCCAAAAACATTCAGTACTTC.

The chain links TRBV27 to TRBJ1-5, with D hard to call. This CDR3 contains 16 residues. Germline V gene sequence: CDR1 MNHEY, CDR2 SMNVEV (reference sequence). V dropped 6 bases and J dropped 1 base, with 16 bases sitting between them. CDR3 protein: CASRHAGTGSNQPQHF. In DNA, the CDR3 is TGTGCCAGCAGGCACGCCGGAACGGGGAGCAATCAGCCCCAGCATTTT.

This clone was found many times. V is TRBV28 and J is TRBJ1-4; 8 nucleotides agree with TRBD1. Looked up from germline, CDR1 is MDHEN and CDR2 is SYDVKM. V lost 4 bases to trimming and J lost 6 bases; unmatched junction nucleotides: 10. The CDR3 spans 16 residues. The CDR3 region is CASSSPRTGNHEKLFF. The CDR3 coding sequence is TGTGCCAGCAGTTCCCCTAGGACAGGGAATCATGAAAAACTGTTTTTT.

For the CDR3, the DNA is TGTGCCAGCAGGAGGAGGGGGACAGGGAATTACACAGATACGCAGTATTTT. Translated, it gives CASRRRGTGNYTDTQYF. The rearrangement uses TRBV5-6 and TRBJ2-3; 9 bases align to TRBD1. CDR3 length: 17 residues. The trim removed 5 bases at V and 2 bases at J, leaving 12 bases unmatched. Germline assignment: CDR1 SGHDT and CDR2 YYEEEE.

The chain carries TRBV7-9 and TRBJ2-7; D is perhaps TRBD1 or TRBD2 (5 bases each). This CDR3 has 13 amino acids. Trimming took 2 bases from V and 2 from J, leaving 7 bases between them. CDR1 is SEHNR, CDR2 FQNEAQ, per germline (reference sequence). CDR3 DNA: TGTGCCAGCAGCTTAACGGGACCCTACGAGCAGTACTTC. As protein: CASSLTGPYEQYF.

Concerning this clone: An end of the junction differs from the germline gene, which may be a read error. Distinct nucleotide sequences in the sample also encode this CDR3. This chain uses TRBV19 with TRBJ2-7, with D possibly being TRBD1 (5 bases). Germline CDR1 is LNHDA and CDR2 is SQIVND (reference sequence). The CDR3 sequence is 14 residues long. CDR3 bases: TGTGCCAGTAGTAAGGGGCAAGGGGTTGGCGAGCAGTATTTC. It codes for CASSKGQGVGEQYF.

CDR3 amino acids: CASNEGARRATQYF. The CDR3 DNA reads as TGTGCCAGCAATGAGGGGGCTAGAAGAGCTACGCAGTATTTT. This chain uses TRBV28 with TRBJ2-3; 7 positions match TRBD1. The CDR3 length is 14 residues. The V gene end was trimmed by 7 bases and the J gene end by 8 bases; junction bases not matched to a gene: 12. Germline CDR1 reads MDHEN; CDR2 reads SYDVKM.

The V call is TRBV5-8, the J call TRBJ2-2; D is possibly TRBD2 (6 bases). The CDR3 extends over 16 amino acids. Per germline, CDR1 SGHTS and CDR2 YDEGEE. V lost 0 bases to trimming and J lost 4 bases, with 13 bases between them. DNA of the CDR3: TGTGCCAGCAGCTTGGCCCTCGGAGGGGCCACCGGGGAGCTGTTTTTT. As protein: CASSLALGGATGELFF.

Only a few counts were recorded for this clone. The CDR3 spells CASSIGTGRGQPQHF. DNA for the CDR3: TGCGCCAGCAGCATCGGGACAGGAAGAGGTCAGCCCCAGCATTTT. J is TRBJ1-5 and V is TRBV5-1, with TRBD1 matching 8 bases. Trimming cost V 4 bases and J 6 bases; bases outside gene matches: 9. The CDR3 is 15 residues long. The V gene's germline CDR1 is SGHRS and CDR2 YFSETQ.

The CDR3 loop is CASEWGPPGEVYEQYF. In DNA form, the CDR3 reads TGTGCCAGTGAGTGGGGCCCCCCAGGGGAGGTCTACGAGCAGTACTTC. This sequence joins TRBV11-1 and TRBJ2-7, with D tentatively TRBD1 or TRBD2 (6 bases each). The CDR3 covers 16 residues. The V end was cut by 9 bases, the J end by 3 bases, with 24 bases between. Looked up from germline, CDR1 is SGHAT and CDR2 is FQDESV (reference sequence). The variable domain in full, completed from reference TRBV11-1 and TRBJ2-7, reads EAEVAQSPRYKITEKSQAVAFWCDPISGHATLYWYRQILGQGPELLVQFQDESVVDDSQLPKDRFSAERLKGVDSTLKIQPAELGDSAMYLCASEWGPPGEVYEQYFGPGTRLTVT.

The chain is built from TRBV19 and TRBJ2-1; no reliable D call. From germline, CDR1 is LNHDA and CDR2 SQIVND (reference sequence). Deletions cut 6 bases from V and 8 bases from J, with 20 bases between. The CDR3 runs 15 residues. The CDR3 loop reads CASSSTAGLPHEQFF. The CDR3 nucleotides read TGTGCCAGTAGCAGTACTGCCGGCCTACCCCATGAGCAGTTCTTC. Combining the CDR3 with reference TRBV19 and TRBJ2-1 gives the whole variable domain DGGITQSPKYLFRKEGQNVTLSCEQNLNHDAMYWYRQDPGQGLRLIYYSQIVNDFQKGDIAEGYSVSREKKESFPLTVTSAQKNPTAFYLCASSSTAGLPHEQFFGPGTRLTVL.

The V call is TRBV7-7, the J call TRBJ2-1; tentatively, D is TRBD1 (5 bases). CDR3 length equals 13 residues. V lost 6 bases and J 6 bases, leaving 12 bases between the germline ends. From germline, CDR1 is SSHAT and CDR2 FNYEAQ (reference sequence). The CDR3 loop is CASSKGGANEQFF. CDR3 coding DNA: TGTGCCAGCAGTAAAGGTGGGGCCAATGAGCAGTTCTTC.

This clone occurred once. The V and J genes are TRBV2 and TRBJ1-2; 11 bases line up with TRBD1. The CDR3 sequence is 14 residues long. The J segment lost 2 bases and the V segment lost 10 bases, leaving 6 bases of the junction unmatched. Per germline, CDR1 SNHLY and CDR2 FYNNEI. CDR3 DNA sequence: TGTGCCATCCTCGGACAGGGGGCGAACTATGGCTACACCTTC. It codes for CAILGQGANYGYTF.

V and J are TRBV5-6 and TRBJ1-1; TRBD1 matches at 9 bases. In germline, CDR1 is SGHDT, CDR2 YYEEEE. V trimming: 4 bases; J trimming: 4 bases; junction bases outside the gene matches: 8. The CDR3 has 15 residues. The CDR3 region is CASSLADRGTTEAFF. The CDR3 bases are TGTGCCAGCAGCCTGGCCGACAGGGGGACCACTGAAGCTTTCTTT. Using reference TRBV5-6 and TRBJ1-1 for the parts outside the CDR3, the full variable domain is DAGVTQSPTHLIKTRGQQVTLRCSPKSGHDTVSWYQQALGQGPQFIFQYYEEEERQRGNFPDRFSGHQFPNYSSELNVNALLLGDSALYLCASSLADRGTTEAFFGQGTRLTVV.

V gene TRBV7-9 combines with J gene TRBJ2-3, with a possible D match to TRBD2 (6 bases). V dropped 5 bases and J dropped 2 bases, with 17 bases sitting between them. The CDR3 is 16 amino acids. Germline loops: CDR1 SEHNR, CDR2 FQNEAQ (reference sequence). As DNA, the CDR3 is TGTGCCAGCAGCAGAACCCCTAGCGCCTCCACAGATACGCAGTATTTT. Protein product: CASSRTPSASTDTQYF. The whole variable domain, remainder taken from reference TRBV7-9 and TRBJ2-3, is DTGVSQNPRHKITKRGQNVTFRCDPISEHNRLYWYRQTLGQGPEFLTYFQNEAQLEKSRLLSDRFSAERPKGSFSTLEIQRTEQGDSAMYLCASSRTPSASTDTQYFGPGTRLTVL.

The chain couples TRBV27 to TRBJ2-2; the match to TRBD1 covers 7 bases. Per germline, CDR1 MNHEY and CDR2 SMNVEV (reference sequence). This CDR3 region has 14 residues. After removal of 4 bases from V and 4 bases from J, the junction contained 3 bases not matched to a gene. The CDR3 coding sequence is TGTGCCAGCAGTTCGCACAGGGGCACCGGGGAGCTGTTTTTT. Translated: CASSSHRGTGELFF.

The chain couples TRBV10-3 to TRBJ2-7; 9 bases agree with TRBD1. The CDR3 runs to 15 residues. The J segment lost 2 bases and the V segment lost 4 bases, leaving 6 bases of the junction unmatched. Germline CDR1 is ENHRY and CDR2 is SYGVKD. The CDR3 spells CAISGGQGNTYEQYF. CDR3 DNA: TGTGCCATCAGTGGGGGACAGGGAAACACCTACGAGCAGTACTTC.

This clone has a single count. CDR3 region: CASSYWGTDGYTF. The CDR3 bases are TGTGCCAGCAGTTACTGGGGGACGGACGGCTACACCTTC. The rearrangement links TRBV5-6 to TRBJ1-2; perhaps TRBD1 as D (5 bases). The CDR3 is 13 residues long. Germline CDR1 is SGHDT and CDR2 is YYEEEE. With 5 bases removed from V and 8 bases from J, the gap between germline ends came to 16 bases.

This clone appeared a single time. The gene calls are TRBV27 and TRBJ2-1, with TRBD2 matching over 15 bases. Germline CDR1 MNHEY, CDR2 SMNVEV (reference sequence). Trimming cost V 4 bases and J 1 base; bases outside gene matches: 8. The CDR3 extends over 19 amino acids. As DNA, the CDR3 is TGTGCCAGCAGTTCCAACGGACTAGCGGGAGGGGGTTCCTACAATGAGCAGTTCTTC. It codes for CASSSNGLAGGGSYNEQFF.

The CDR3 DNA follows: TGTGCCAGCAGCTTAAACGTGGACAATGAGCAGTTCTTC. Amino acids: CASSLNVDNEQFF. The chain combines TRBV7-3 with TRBJ2-1; the D is unclear. CDR3 length: 13 amino acids. V lost 1 base and J 5 bases, leaving 6 bases between the germline ends. Germline assignment: CDR1 SGHTA and CDR2 FQGTGA.

The chain uses TRBV4-1 and TRBJ2-2; D might be TRBD1 or TRBD2, each matching 5 bases. This CDR3 contains 18 residues. CDR1 and CDR2 from the germline V gene are MGHRA and YSYEKL. Trimming took off 1 base at V and 6 bases at J, with 21 bases between the two ends. CDR3 region: CASSQGRTLGVIPGELFF. In DNA, the CDR3 is TGCGCCAGCAGCCAAGGGAGGACCCTAGGGGTCATACCCGGGGAGCTGTTTTTT.